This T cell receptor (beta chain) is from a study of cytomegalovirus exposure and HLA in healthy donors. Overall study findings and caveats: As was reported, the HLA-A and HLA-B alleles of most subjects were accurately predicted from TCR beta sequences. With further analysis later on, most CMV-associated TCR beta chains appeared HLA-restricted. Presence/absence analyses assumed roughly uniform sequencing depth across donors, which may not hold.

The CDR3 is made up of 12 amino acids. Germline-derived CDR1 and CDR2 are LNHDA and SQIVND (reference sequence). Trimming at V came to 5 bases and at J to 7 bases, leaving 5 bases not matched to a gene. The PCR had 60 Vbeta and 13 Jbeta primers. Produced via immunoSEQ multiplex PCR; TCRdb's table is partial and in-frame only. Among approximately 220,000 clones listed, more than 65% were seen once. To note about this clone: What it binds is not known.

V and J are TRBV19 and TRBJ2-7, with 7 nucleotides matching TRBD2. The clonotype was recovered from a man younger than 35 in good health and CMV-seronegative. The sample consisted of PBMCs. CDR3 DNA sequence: TGTGCCAGTAGTGTGGGACTATGGGAGCAGTACTTC. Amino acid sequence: CASSVGLWEQYF.